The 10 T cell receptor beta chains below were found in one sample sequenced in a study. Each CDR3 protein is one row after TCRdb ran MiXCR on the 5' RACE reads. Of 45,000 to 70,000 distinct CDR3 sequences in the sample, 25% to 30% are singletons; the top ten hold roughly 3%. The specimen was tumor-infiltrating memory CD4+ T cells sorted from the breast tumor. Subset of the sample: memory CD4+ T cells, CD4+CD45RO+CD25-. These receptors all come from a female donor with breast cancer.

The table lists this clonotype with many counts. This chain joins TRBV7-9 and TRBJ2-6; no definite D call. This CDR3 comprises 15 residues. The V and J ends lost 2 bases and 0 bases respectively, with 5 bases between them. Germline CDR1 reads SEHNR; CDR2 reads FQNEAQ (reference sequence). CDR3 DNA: TGTGCCAGCAGCTTACTTGGCTCTGGGGCCAACGTCCTGACTTTC. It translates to CASSLLGSGANVLTF.

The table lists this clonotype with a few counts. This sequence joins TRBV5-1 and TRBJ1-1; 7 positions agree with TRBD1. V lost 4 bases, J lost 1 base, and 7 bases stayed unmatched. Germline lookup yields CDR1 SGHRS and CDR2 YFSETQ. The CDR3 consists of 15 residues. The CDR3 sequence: CASSRQGIPNTEAFF. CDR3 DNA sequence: TGCGCCAGCAGCCGACAGGGTATACCGAACACTGAAGCTTTCTTT.

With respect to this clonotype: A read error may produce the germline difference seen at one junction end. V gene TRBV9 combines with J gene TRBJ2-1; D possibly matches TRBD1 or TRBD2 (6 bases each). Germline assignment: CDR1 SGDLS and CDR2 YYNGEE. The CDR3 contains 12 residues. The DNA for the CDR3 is TGTGCCAGCAGCGTGGACCGGGGGCAGCAGATCTTC. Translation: CASSVDRGQQIF.

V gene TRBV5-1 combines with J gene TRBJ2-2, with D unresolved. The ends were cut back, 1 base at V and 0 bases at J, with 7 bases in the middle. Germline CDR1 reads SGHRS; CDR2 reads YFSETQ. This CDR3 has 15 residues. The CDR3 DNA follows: TGCGCCAGCAGCTTGAGGCAGTCGAACACCGGGGAGCTGTTTTTT. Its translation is CASSLRQSNTGELFF.

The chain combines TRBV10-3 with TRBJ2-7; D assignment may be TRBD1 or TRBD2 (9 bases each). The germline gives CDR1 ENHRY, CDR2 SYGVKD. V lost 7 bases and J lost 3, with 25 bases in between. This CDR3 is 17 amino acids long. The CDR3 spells CAINTGTGSGGFYEQYF. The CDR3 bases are TGTGCCATCAATACCGGGACAGGGAGCGGGGGGTTCTACGAGCAGTACTTC.

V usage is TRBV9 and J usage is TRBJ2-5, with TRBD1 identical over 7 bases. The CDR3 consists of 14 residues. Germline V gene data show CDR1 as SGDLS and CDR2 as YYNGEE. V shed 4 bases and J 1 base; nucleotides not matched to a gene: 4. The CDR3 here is CASSLEGAQETQYF. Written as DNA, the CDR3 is TGTGCCAGCAGCTTAGAGGGGGCCCAAGAGACCCAGTACTTC.

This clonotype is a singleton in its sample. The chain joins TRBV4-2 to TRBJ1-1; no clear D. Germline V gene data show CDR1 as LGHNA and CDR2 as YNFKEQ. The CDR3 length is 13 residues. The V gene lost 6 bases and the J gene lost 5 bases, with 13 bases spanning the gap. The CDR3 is CASSQRAGTEAFF. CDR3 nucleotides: TGTGCCAGCAGTCAAAGGGCGGGAACTGAAGCTTTCTTT.

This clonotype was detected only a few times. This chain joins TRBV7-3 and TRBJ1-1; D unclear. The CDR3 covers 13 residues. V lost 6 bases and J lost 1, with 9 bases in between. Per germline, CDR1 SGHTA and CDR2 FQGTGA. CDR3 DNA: TGTGCCAGCAGGACGGACCCGAACACTGAAGCTTTCTTT. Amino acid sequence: CASRTDPNTEAFF.

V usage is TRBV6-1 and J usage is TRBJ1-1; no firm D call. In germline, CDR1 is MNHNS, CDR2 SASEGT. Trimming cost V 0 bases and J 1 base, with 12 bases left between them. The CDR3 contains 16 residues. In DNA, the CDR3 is TGTGCCAGCAGTGAAGCGTGGGGAGCTAAGAACACTGAAGCTTTCTTT. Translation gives CASSEAWGAKNTEAFF.

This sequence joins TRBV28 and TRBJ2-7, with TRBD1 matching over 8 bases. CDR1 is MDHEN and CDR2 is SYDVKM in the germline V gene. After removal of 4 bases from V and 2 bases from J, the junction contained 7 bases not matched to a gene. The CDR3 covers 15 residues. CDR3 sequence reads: CASSSRTGLAYEQYF. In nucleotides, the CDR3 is TGTGCCAGCAGTTCCCGGACAGGGCTAGCCTACGAGCAGTACTTC.